The next 29 T cell receptor beta chains were all read from a single sample in a study of beta chain features in type 1 diabetes. Expressed TCRB transcripts got sequenced, as all isolated RNA was reverse transcribed. The table came from immunoSEQ multiplex PCR; TCRdb's copy has only in-frame clones and leaves some out. The sample contains 390,000 or so clones, about 15% of which appear only once. Material for sequencing was naive CD4+ T cells from blood. These receptor sequences come from a man aged 25-45 years in good health.

The rearrangement uses TRBV5-1 and TRBJ2-6; 7 positions match TRBD1. The CDR3 has 15 amino acids. Germline V gives CDR1 SGHRS, CDR2 YFSETQ. The V gene end was trimmed by 4 bases and the J gene end by 2 bases; junction bases not matched to a gene: 3. CDR3 sequence reads: CASSRTGAGANVLTF. Here the CDR3 DNA reads TGCGCCAGCAGCAGAACAGGGGCTGGGGCCAACGTCCTGACTTTC.

Of note for this clone: Other DNA sequences of this sample code for an identical CDR3. The rearrangement links TRBV29-1 to TRBJ2-4; D might be TRBD1 (5 bases). CDR1 and CDR2 (germline): SQVTM, ANQGSEA. The CDR3 is made up of 13 amino acids. Trimming pared 4 bases from V and 0 bases from J, leaving 7 bases between. The CDR3 reads CSVGGRAKNIQYF. In nucleotides, the CDR3 is TGCAGCGTTGGGGGCCGAGCCAAAAACATTCAGTACTTC.

The CDR3 protein is CASSDGPNEKLFF. The CDR3 nucleotides are TGTGCCAGTTCGGACGGACCTAATGAAAAACTGTTTTTT. The V call is TRBV7-2, the J call TRBJ1-4; the D is unclear. The V gene's germline CDR1 is SGHTA and CDR2 FQGNSA. The CDR3 totals 13 residues. Trimming pared 9 bases from V and 3 bases from J, leaving 11 bases between.

A word on this clone: Sequence at one end of the junction differs from germline and may be a read error. The chain uses TRBV5-6 and TRBJ1-2; possible D gene TRBD1, 6 bases. Germline CDR1 and CDR2: SGHDT and YYEEEE. The CDR3 has 12 residues. CDR3 nucleotide sequence: TGTGCCAGCAGCACCCAACAGGGCCCCTGGAGGTTC. It is translated as CASSTQQGPWRF.

The V gene is TRBV19, the J gene TRBJ2-5, with 7 bases identical to TRBD2. The CDR3 length is 14 residues. The germline gives CDR1 LNHDA, CDR2 SQIVND (reference sequence). The V segment lost 3 bases and the J segment 5 bases; nucleotides outside the gene matches: 6. In DNA, the CDR3 is TGTGCCAGTAGTATGGGACTACCGGGGGAGACCCAGTACTTC. Protein: CASSMGLPGETQYF.

This clone has only a few counts. J is TRBJ2-5 and V is TRBV2, with 10 bases fitting TRBD2. V lost 6 bases and J lost 12; bases outside the gene matches: 10. This CDR3 is 13 amino acids long. Germline loops: CDR1 SNHLY, CDR2 FYNNEI. The CDR3 loop is CASRKDLAGAKYF. CDR3 in DNA: TGTGCCAGCAGGAAGGACCTAGCGGGAGCCAAGTACTTC.

The chain joins TRBV5-1 to TRBJ2-3, with D perhaps TRBD1 or TRBD2 (5 bases each). The CDR3 consists of 17 residues. The germline V and J ends were trimmed by 3 bases and 0 bases, with 17 bases remaining between them. In germline, CDR1 is SGHRS, CDR2 YFSETQ. CDR3 amino acids: CASSSGQQTPSTDTQYF. CDR3 sequence (DNA): TGCGCCAGCAGCTCGGGGCAACAGACCCCTAGCACAGATACGCAGTATTTT.

The rearrangement joins TRBV4-3 to TRBJ2-3, with D tentatively TRBD2 (5 bases). Germline loops: CDR1 LGHNA, CDR2 YSLEER. The CDR3 spans 14 residues. V lost 0 bases and J 5 bases, leaving 9 bases between the germline ends. CDR3: CASSQDLRVDTQYF. The CDR3 DNA sequence: TGCGCCAGCAGCCAAGATTTGAGGGTAGATACGCAGTATTTT.

This clone showed up just a few times. This CDR3 is CASSVEGRIQYF. The CDR3 DNA is TGCGCCAGCAGCGTGGAAGGACGCATTCAGTACTTC. The V and J genes are TRBV5-1 and TRBJ2-4; no definite D call. From germline, CDR1 is SGHRS and CDR2 YFSETQ. The CDR3 is 12 amino acids. Trimming pared 4 bases from V and 9 bases from J, leaving 11 bases between.

This clone was seen a few times. This chain joins TRBV15 and TRBJ1-2, with no clear D. The CDR3 covers 15 residues. In germline, CDR1 is LNHNV, CDR2 YYDKDF (reference sequence). V was shortened by 0 bases and J by 5 bases, with 13 bases between the two germline ends. The chain's CDR3 is CATSRDRGAPYGYTF. CDR3 DNA: TGTGCCACCAGCAGAGATCGCGGAGCCCCTTATGGCTACACCTTC.

The chain is built from TRBV10-3 and TRBJ2-7; D remains ambiguous. The CDR3 contains 12 residues. Germline CDR1 ENHRY, CDR2 SYGVKD. V lost 10 bases to trimming and J lost 3 bases, with 13 bases between them. DNA for the CDR3: TGTGCCACCGGTCCGGTAATCTACGAGCAGTACTTC. It codes for CATGPVIYEQYF.

The chain joins TRBV7-2 to TRBJ2-4; D unresolved. The V and J ends lost 5 bases and 0 bases respectively, with 14 bases between them. Per germline, CDR1 SGHTA and CDR2 FQGNSA. CDR3 length: 16 residues. CDR3 protein: CASSPGLGLAKNIQYF. The CDR3 DNA follows: TGTGCCAGCAGCCCCGGGCTAGGGCTAGCCAAAAACATTCAGTACTTC.

In DNA form, the CDR3 reads TGCGCCAGCAGCTTGGCTCTACCGGGACAGGTGGTTTTCGGGGAGCTGTTTTTT. This gives the protein CASSLALPGQVVFGELFF. The chain carries TRBV5-1 and TRBJ2-2; 8 bases agree with TRBD1. Trimming removed 0 bases from V and 7 bases from J; junction bases left unmatched: 14. The V gene's germline CDR1 is SGHRS and CDR2 YFSETQ. The CDR3 is made up of 18 amino acids.

This clone was seen at least ten times. The chain carries TRBV29-1 and TRBJ2-7; D gene unclear. CDR1 is SQVTM, CDR2 ANQGSEA, per germline. Trimming removed 3 bases at V and 3 bases at J, with 12 bases between. This CDR3 is built from 13 residues. Here the CDR3 reads CSVDLGPIYEQYV. In nucleotides, the CDR3 is TGCAGCGTTGATTTGGGCCCAATCTACGAGCAGTACGTC.

The chain employs TRBV4-3 and TRBJ2-7; TRBD1 aligns across 8 bases. V lost 4 bases and J lost 5; bases outside the gene matches: 4. CDR3 size: 13 residues. The V gene's germline CDR1 is LGHNA and CDR2 YSLEER. The CDR3 here is CASSLRTGHEQYF. The CDR3 nucleotides read TGCGCCAGCAGCCTAAGGACAGGGCACGAGCAGTACTTC.

The J gene is TRBJ1-2, the V gene TRBV7-2, with TRBD1 as a possible D gene (6 bases). The germline V and J ends were trimmed by 4 bases and 7 bases, with 19 bases remaining between them. Looked up from germline, CDR1 is SGHTA and CDR2 is FQGNSA. This CDR3 spans 15 amino acids. CDR3 in DNA: TGTGCCAGCAGCTCCCCCGTCGGGGGCCGGGTTGGCTACACCTTC. It translates to CASSSPVGGRVGYTF.

This sequence joins TRBV7-7 and TRBJ2-6; D call uncertain. The germline V and J ends were trimmed by 5 bases and 0 bases, with 5 bases remaining between them. Germline values: CDR1 SSHAT, CDR2 FNYEAQ (reference sequence). CDR3 length: 14 amino acids. CDR3 in DNA: TGTGCCAGCAGCCCGAGCTCTGGGGCCAACGTCCTGACTTTC. Protein: CASSPSSGANVLTF.

V is TRBV6-1 and J is TRBJ2-6, with D hard to call. The V end was cut by 3 bases, the J end by 4 bases, with 13 bases between. The CDR3 runs 16 residues. The germline CDR1 and CDR2 sequences are MNHNS and SASEGT. Written as DNA, the CDR3 is TGTGCCAGCAGTGAGAACGGCATCGCCGGGGCCAACGTCCTGACTTTC. Protein sequence: CASSENGIAGANVLTF.

This clone was counted a few times. V usage is TRBV4-3 and J usage is TRBJ2-3; TRBD2 matches at 10 bases. V shed 4 bases and J 6 bases; nucleotides not matched to a gene: 10. Germline V gene data show CDR1 as LGHNA and CDR2 as YSLEER. The CDR3 length is 16 residues. The CDR3 DNA sequence: TGCGCCAGCAGCCCTACCCCGGGACTAGCGTTTGATACGCAGTATTTT. Encoded protein: CASSPTPGLAFDTQYF.

This clone turned up a few times. The chain combines TRBV28 with TRBJ2-6; D may be TRBD2 (5 bases). Trimming took 3 bases from V and 0 from J, leaving 6 bases between them. This CDR3 comprises 15 residues. Per the germline V gene, CDR1 is MDHEN and CDR2 is SYDVKM. The DNA of the CDR3 is TGTGCCAGCAGTTTCCGGGGCTCTGGGGCCAACGTCCTGACTTTC. This codes for CASSFRGSGANVLTF.

The chain links TRBV7-3 to TRBJ2-6; D remains unclear. The germline CDR1 and CDR2 sequences are SGHTA and FQGTGA. Trimming shortened V by 1 base and J by 0 bases, and 13 bases separated the two germline ends. This CDR3 contains 18 residues. This CDR3 is CASSLRSRVSSGANVLTF. In DNA, the CDR3 is TGTGCCAGCAGCTTAAGAAGCCGGGTTAGCTCTGGGGCCAACGTCCTGACTTTC.

This clone was found a few times. The chain recombines TRBV7-2 with TRBJ1-2; 7 bases fit TRBD1. V lost 4 bases, J lost 8 bases, and 7 bases stayed unmatched. CDR3 length equals 13 residues. Per germline, CDR1 SGHTA and CDR2 FQGNSA. DNA for the CDR3: TGTGCCAGCAGCTCAACGACAGGGAAAGGCTACACCTTC. Encoded protein: CASSSTTGKGYTF.

The chain carries TRBV27 and TRBJ1-4; weak D call: TRBD1 (6 bases). This CDR3 comprises 14 residues. V lost 6 bases and J lost 4, with 12 bases in between. Germline values: CDR1 MNHEY, CDR2 SMNVEV (reference sequence). The CDR3 DNA reads as TGTGCCAGCAGACAGGGAATCTTTAATGAAAAACTGTTTTTT. This sequence encodes CASRQGIFNEKLFF.

The chain joins TRBV14 to TRBJ2-3; no definite D call. This CDR3 is 17 amino acids long. Trimming left V 0 bases short and J 3 bases short, with 16 bases between. CDR1 is SGHDN, CDR2 FVKESK, per germline. CDR3 residues: CASSQDRQPGETDTQYF. CDR3 DNA: TGTGCCAGCAGCCAAGATCGGCAGCCCGGAGAGACAGATACGCAGTATTTT.

This clone was counted a few times. At the DNA level, this CDR3 is encoded by other sequences in the same sample as well. J is TRBJ1-1 and V is TRBV7-2, with D perhaps matching TRBD1 (6 bases). V was clipped by 5 bases and J by 2 bases, with 9 bases between them. This CDR3 region has 13 residues. Germline values: CDR1 SGHTA, CDR2 FQGNSA. CDR3 coding DNA: TGTGCCAGCAGCGCACAGGGAAACACTGAAGCTTTCTTT. Translating gives CASSAQGNTEAFF.

This clone has just a few counts. This chain connects TRBV9 to TRBJ2-5; 8 bases are a match to TRBD2. In germline, CDR1 is SGDLS, CDR2 YYNGEE. This CDR3 spans 18 amino acids. Trimming at V came to 1 base and at J to 1 base, leaving 12 bases not matched to a gene. The CDR3 spells CASSVFPFGRGAQETQYF. The DNA of the CDR3 is TGTGCCAGCAGCGTATTTCCGTTTGGGCGGGGGGCCCAAGAGACCCAGTACTTC. The entire variable domain, with the rest obtained from reference TRBV9 and TRBJ2-5, is as follows: DSGVTQTPKHLITATGQRVTLRCSPRSGDLSVYWYQQSLDQGLQFLIQYYNGEERAKGNILERFSAQQFPDLHSELNLSSLELGDSALYFCASSVFPFGRGAQETQYFGPGTRLLVL.

The chain joins TRBV20-1 to TRBJ2-3; no firm D call. CDR1 and CDR2 from the germline V gene are DFQATT and SNEGSKA (reference sequence). The CDR3 length is 11 residues. V was pared by 6 bases and J by 4 bases, with 8 bases between. The CDR3 loop is CSATNPDTQYF. CDR3 sequence (DNA): TGCAGTGCCACCAACCCAGATACGCAGTATTTT.

This clone was counted between two and nine times. The chain employs TRBV7-2 and TRBJ2-7; tentatively, D is TRBD1 (6 bases). This CDR3 spans 12 amino acids. V lost 1 base to trimming and J lost 12 bases, with 13 bases between them. Per germline, CDR1 SGHTA and CDR2 FQGNSA. The CDR3 sequence: CASSLDLGALYF. The CDR3 DNA is TGTGCCAGCAGCTTAGATTTGGGGGCTCTGTACTTC.

The genes are TRBV7-9 and TRBJ2-7; the D is unclear. The CDR3 spans 14 residues. The germline V gene has CDR1 SEHNR and CDR2 FQNEAQ (reference sequence). The V end was cut by 2 bases, the J end by 3 bases, with 11 bases between. The CDR3 region has the DNA TGTGCCAGCAGCTTAAATCTGGGTCGCTACGAGCAGTACGTC. It specifies CASSLNLGRYEQYV.